The clone carrying this T cell receptor (beta chain) was observed at least ten times. Its antigen is undetermined. Researchers took RNA transcripts and amplified the TCR beta CDR3 regions from them. With the HTBI primer set, the TCR CDR3 went through a first round of RT-PCR. MiXCR was run by TCRdb on the multiplex PCR reads, yielding one entry per CDR3 protein. The sample yields approximately 590,000 distinct CDR3 sequences, approximately 15% seen once. These data come from a study of T cells in Graves' hyperthyroidism and ophthalmopathy. Study conclusions and caveats: From stable hyperthyroidism, ophthalmopathy was separated by a 13 V-J model. Also found in blood were most expanded thyroid clonotypes above 0.001.

The authors deemed Graves' hyperthyroidism stable absent ophthalmopathy progression within 18 months. Patients were excluded because of uncontrolled infection, other autoimmune disease, pregnancy or lactation. The receptor was derived from a woman under 40 with Graves' hyperthyroidism. The source material was blood.

The CDR3, as DNA: TGTGCCAGCAGCCCTGTTGTCTACACAGATACGCAGTATTTT. Protein product: CASSPVVYTDTQYF. The J gene is TRBJ2-3, the V gene TRBV7-6; D remains ambiguous. V lost 5 bases to trimming and J lost 2 bases, with 11 bases between them. The CDR3 totals 14 residues. Looked up from germline, CDR1 is SGHVS and CDR2 is FNYEAQ. Full variable domain (outside the CDR3, taken from reference TRBV7-6 and TRBJ2-3): GAGVSQSPRYKVTKRGQDVALRCDPISGHVSLYWYRQALGQGPEFLTYFNYEAQQDKSGLPNDRFSAERPEGSISTLTIQRTEQRDSAMYRCASSPVVYTDTQYFGPGTRLTVL.